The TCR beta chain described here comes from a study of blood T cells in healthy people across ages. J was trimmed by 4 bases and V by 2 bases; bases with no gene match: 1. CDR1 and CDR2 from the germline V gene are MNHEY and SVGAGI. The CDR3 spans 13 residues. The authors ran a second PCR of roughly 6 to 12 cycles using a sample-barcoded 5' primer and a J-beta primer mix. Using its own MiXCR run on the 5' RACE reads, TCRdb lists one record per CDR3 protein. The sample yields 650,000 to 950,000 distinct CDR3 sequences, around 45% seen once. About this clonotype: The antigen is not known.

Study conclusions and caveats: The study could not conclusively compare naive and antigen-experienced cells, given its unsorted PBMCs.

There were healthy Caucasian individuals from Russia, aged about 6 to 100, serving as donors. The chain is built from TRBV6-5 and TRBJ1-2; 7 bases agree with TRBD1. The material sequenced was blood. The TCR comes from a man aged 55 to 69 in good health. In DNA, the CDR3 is TGTGCCAGCAGTTACGGGACAGTCTATGGCTACACCTTC. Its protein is CASSYGTVYGYTF.